This T cell receptor (beta chain) was sequenced in a study of PD-1 blockade in classical Hodgkin lymphoma. General study findings and limits: The study reported lower baseline TCR diversity in newly diagnosed patients than in healthy donors. Compared with baseline, CD4+ but not CD8+ TCR diversity had risen significantly by C4D1. Underlying causes for the observed repertoire differences were not defined, possibly disease activity or prior therapy.

Germline CDR1 and CDR2: SGHNT and YYREEE (reference sequence). This CDR3 comprises 13 residues. The time point is: cycle 4 day 1 (C4D1), after 6 weeks of nivolumab. All the patients suffered relapse after autologous stem cell transplantation, and brentuximab vedotin exposure differed. Negative selection with magnetic separation was used to purify CD4+ T cells from thawed PBMCs. The assay was immunoSEQ multiplex PCR, and TCRdb's table has in-frame clones only and misses some. The sample has 29,000 or so clones, about four fifths seen once. A note on this clone: Its antigen is undetermined. Sequence at one end of the junction differs from germline and may be a read error.

The TCR was taken from a human donor with classical Hodgkin lymphoma. Material: CD4+ T cells from blood, obtained before the fourth cycle of nivolumab. The chain uses TRBV5-4 and TRBJ1-1; D is undetermined. CDR3 region: CASSQTVNTEAFF. DNA for the CDR3: TGTGCCAGCAGCCAGACTGTGAACACTGAGGCTTTCTTT.